Below, 15 T cell receptor beta chains from the same sample are listed, as sequenced in a study of shared clonotypes between healthy human individuals. Assay used: immunoSEQ multiplex PCR; TCRdb lists only in-frame clones, some missing. The sample shows some 1 million clones, around four fifths of them seen only once. Sequenced input: memory CD4+ T cells sorted from blood. Subset of the sample: CD45RA-negative fraction. The receptors originated from a young man in good health.

On this clone: Other DNA sequences within the sample encode an identical CDR3. This chain uses TRBV30 with TRBJ1-1; 8 bases line up with TRBD1. The CDR3 spans 12 residues. V lost 1 base, J lost 5 bases, and 0 bases stayed unmatched. Germline V CDR1 and CDR2: GTSNPN, SVGIG (reference sequence). The CDR3 DNA reads TGTGCCTGGAGTGACAGGGGGACTGAAGCTTTCTTT. Protein sequence: CAWSDRGTEAFF.

The rearrangement uses TRBV6-1 and TRBJ2-5; 9 nucleotides align to TRBD1. This CDR3 contains 14 residues. V lost 4 bases, J lost 3 bases, and 3 bases stayed unmatched. Per the germline V gene, CDR1 is MNHNS and CDR2 is SASEGT. The CDR3: CASSAWTGEETQYF. The CDR3 bases are TGTGCCAGCAGTGCCTGGACAGGGGAAGAGACCCAGTACTTC.

Comments on this clone: This CDR3 is also generated by other DNA sequences in the sample. This chain connects TRBV7-3 to TRBJ2-2; D unresolved. Germline V gives CDR1 SGHTA, CDR2 FQGTGA. This CDR3 region has 13 residues. V dropped 0 bases and J dropped 5 bases, with 4 bases sitting between them. This chain's CDR3 is CASSLTGTGELFF. The CDR3 region has the DNA TGTGCCAGCAGCTTAACAGGGACCGGGGAGCTGTTTTTT.

The chain recombines TRBV18 with TRBJ2-5; the D gene could be TRBD1 or TRBD2 (5 bases each). This CDR3 has 13 amino acids. V gave up 4 bases and J gave up 0 bases, with 6 bases separating them. CDR1 is KGHSH, CDR2 LQKENI, per germline. CDR3 DNA sequence: TGTGCCAGCTCACGGGGACACCAAGAGACCCAGTACTTC. Its protein is CASSRGHQETQYF.

This sequence joins TRBV7-2 and TRBJ1-3; TRBD1 is a possible D gene (5 bases). Germline CDR1 reads SGHTA; CDR2 reads FQGNSA. The CDR3 has 17 amino acids. Trimming took off 1 base at V and 1 base at J, with 14 bases between the two ends. CDR3 DNA: TGTGCCAGCAGCTTAGTGGCTGGGGCAGGGTCTGGAAACACCATATATTTT. Its translation: CASSLVAGAGSGNTIYF.

The genes are TRBV11-2 and TRBJ2-7; D unresolved. Trimming removed 4 bases from V and 0 bases from J, with 10 bases in between. CDR3 length: 14 residues. Germline loops: CDR1 SGHAT, CDR2 FQNNGV. CDR3 sequence (DNA): TGTGCCAGCAGCTCAACCAGGAGCTCCTACGAGCAGTACTTC. It translates to CASSSTRSSYEQYF.

Points on this clone: The sample holds other DNA sequences that translate to the same CDR3. J is TRBJ2-2 and V is TRBV5-4; TRBD1 or TRBD2 may be the D gene (5 bases each). V was clipped by 5 bases and J by 0 bases, with 14 bases between them. The germline V gene encodes CDR1 SGHNT and CDR2 YYREEE (reference sequence). The CDR3 is made up of 16 amino acids. The CDR3 DNA is TGTGCCAGCAGTCAGGGCGGACTGGCGAACACCGGGGAGCTGTTTTTT. Amino acids: CASSQGGLANTGELFF.

This chain links TRBV5-5 with TRBJ2-5; 9 bases line up with TRBD2. The CDR3 totals 16 residues. In germline, CDR1 is SGHKS, CDR2 YYEKEE (reference sequence). The ends lost 4 bases at V and 4 bases at J; junction bases unmatched: 11. CDR3 bases: TGTGCCAGCAGCGAAATACCGGGACTAGCAAGAGAGACCCAGTACTTC. Its protein product is CASSEIPGLARETQYF.

The gene calls are TRBV6-6 and TRBJ2-3; D is uncertain. This CDR3 has 13 residues. Between the trimmed V and J ends, which lost 6 bases and 3 bases, there was a span of 10 bases. Germline V gives CDR1 MNHNY, CDR2 SVGAGI (reference sequence). CDR3 in amino acids: CASSALGTDTQYF. The CDR3 nucleotides read TGTGCCAGCAGCGCCCTGGGGACAGATACGCAGTATTTT.

The V gene is TRBV5-5, the J gene TRBJ1-4; 7 bases are a match to TRBD1. V trimming: 5 bases; J trimming: 4 bases; junction bases outside the gene matches: 11. This CDR3 has 16 residues. Germline V CDR1 and CDR2: SGHKS, YYEKEE (reference sequence). CDR3 amino acids: CASSYTGATFNEKLFF. CDR3 nucleotides: TGTGCCAGCAGTTACACAGGGGCTACCTTTAATGAAAAACTGTTTTTT.

The chain carries TRBV5-4 and TRBJ2-7; TRBD2 matches 9 bases. After removal of 4 bases from V and 7 bases from J, the junction contained 21 bases not matched to a gene. The CDR3 runs to 18 residues. Germline CDR1 SGHNT, CDR2 YYREEE (reference sequence). The CDR3 DNA reads as TGTGCCAGCAGCCCCGCCCCCGGACTAGCGAGAAATTCAGAGGAGCAGTACTTC. Encoded protein: CASSPAPGLARNSEEQYF.

The rearrangement joins TRBV19 to TRBJ1-4; perhaps TRBD1 as D (6 bases). The germline V gene encodes CDR1 LNHDA and CDR2 SQIVND (reference sequence). V dropped 3 bases and J dropped 3 bases, with 14 bases sitting between them. The CDR3 runs 16 residues. The CDR3 reads CASSIGDGTSNEKLFF. CDR3 DNA: TGTGCCAGTAGTATTGGGGACGGGACATCTAATGAAAAACTGTTTTTT.

The chain is built from TRBV5-1 and TRBJ2-1; 7 bases match TRBD1. The CDR3 contains 15 residues. Per germline, CDR1 SGHRS and CDR2 YFSETQ. V shed 7 bases, J shed 2 bases, and the junction held 9 bases outside the gene matches. CDR3 region: CASCAGTATYNEQFF. CDR3 sequence (DNA): TGCGCCAGCTGCGCAGGGACAGCCACCTACAATGAGCAGTTCTTC.

Turning to this clone: Other DNA sequences of this sample code for an identical CDR3. J is TRBJ2-5 and V is TRBV5-1; the D gene could be TRBD1 or TRBD2 (5 bases each). The length of the CDR3 is 13 residues. Trimming removed 4 bases at V and 4 bases at J, with 11 bases between. The germline V gene encodes CDR1 SGHRS and CDR2 YFSETQ. The CDR3 spells CASSEGRGETQYF. The CDR3 DNA sequence: TGCGCCAGCAGCGAGGGGCGAGGAGAGACCCAGTACTTC. The full variable domain, completed using reference TRBV5-1 and TRBJ2-5, is KAGVTQTPRYLIKTRGQQVTLSCSPISGHRSVSWYQQTPGQGLQFLFEYFSETQRNKGNFPGRFSGRQFSNSRSEMNVSTLELGDSALYLCASSEGRGETQYFGPGTRLLVL.

The chain recombines TRBV10-3 with TRBJ2-7; TRBD1 might be the D (5 bases). Trimming pared 5 bases from V and 7 bases from J, leaving 9 bases between. Germline V lookup: CDR1 ENHRY, CDR2 SYGVKD. The CDR3 extends over 11 amino acids. The CDR3 spells CAISRGTEQYF. CDR3 coding DNA: TGTGCCATCAGTAGGGGTACGGAGCAGTACTTC.